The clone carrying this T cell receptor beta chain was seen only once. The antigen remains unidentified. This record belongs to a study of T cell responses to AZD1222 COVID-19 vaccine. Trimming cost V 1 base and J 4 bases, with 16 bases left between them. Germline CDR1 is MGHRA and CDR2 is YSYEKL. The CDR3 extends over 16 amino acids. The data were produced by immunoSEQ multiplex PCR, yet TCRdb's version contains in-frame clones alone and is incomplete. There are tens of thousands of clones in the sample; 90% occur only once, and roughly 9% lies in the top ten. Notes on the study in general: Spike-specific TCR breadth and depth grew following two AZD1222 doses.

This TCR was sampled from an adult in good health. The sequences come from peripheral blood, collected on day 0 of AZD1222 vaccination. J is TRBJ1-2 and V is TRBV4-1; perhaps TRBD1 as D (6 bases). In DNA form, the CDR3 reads TGCGCCAGCAGCCAAGGGAAGCCAGGGGCACTCTATGGCTACACCTTC. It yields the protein CASSQGKPGALYGYTF.